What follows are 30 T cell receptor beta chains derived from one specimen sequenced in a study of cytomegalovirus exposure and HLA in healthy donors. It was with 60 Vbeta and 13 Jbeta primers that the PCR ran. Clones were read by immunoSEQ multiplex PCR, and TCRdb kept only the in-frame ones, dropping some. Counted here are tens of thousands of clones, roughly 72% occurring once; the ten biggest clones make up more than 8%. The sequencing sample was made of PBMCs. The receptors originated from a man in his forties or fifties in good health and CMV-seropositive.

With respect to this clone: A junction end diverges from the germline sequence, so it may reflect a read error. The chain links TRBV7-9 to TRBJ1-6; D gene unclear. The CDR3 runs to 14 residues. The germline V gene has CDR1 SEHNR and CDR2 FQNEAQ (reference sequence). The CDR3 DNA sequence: TGTGCCAGCAGCTTCGACTCCTATAGTTCACCCCTCCACTTT. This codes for CASSFDSYSSPLHF. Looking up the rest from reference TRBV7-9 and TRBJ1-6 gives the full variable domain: DTGVSQNPRHKITKRGQNVTFRCDPISEHNRLYWYRQTLGQGPEFLTYFQNEAQLEKSRLLSDRFSAERPKGSFSTLEIQRTEQGDSAMYLCASSFDSYSSPLHFGNGTRLTVT.

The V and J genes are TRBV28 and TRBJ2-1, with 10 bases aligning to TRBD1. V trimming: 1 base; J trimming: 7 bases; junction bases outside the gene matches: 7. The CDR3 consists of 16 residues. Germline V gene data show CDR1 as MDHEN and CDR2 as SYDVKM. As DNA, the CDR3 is TGTGCCAGCAGTTTATTCGGGACAGGGGTCTCTAATGAGCAGTTCTTC. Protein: CASSLFGTGVSNEQFF.

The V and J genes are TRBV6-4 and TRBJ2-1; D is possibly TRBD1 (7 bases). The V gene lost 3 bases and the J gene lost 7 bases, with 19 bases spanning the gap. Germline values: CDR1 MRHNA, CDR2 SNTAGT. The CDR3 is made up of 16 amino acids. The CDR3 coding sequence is TGTGCCAGCAGTGAAGTAGGAGGGGGCGCGGGGAATGAGCAGTTCTTC. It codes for CASSEVGGGAGNEQFF.

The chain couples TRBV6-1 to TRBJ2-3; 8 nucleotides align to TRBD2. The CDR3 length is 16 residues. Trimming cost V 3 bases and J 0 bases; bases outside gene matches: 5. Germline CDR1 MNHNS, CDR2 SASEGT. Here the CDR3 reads CASSETSATSTDTQYF. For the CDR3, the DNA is TGTGCCAGCAGTGAGACTAGCGCAACTAGCACAGATACGCAGTATTTT.

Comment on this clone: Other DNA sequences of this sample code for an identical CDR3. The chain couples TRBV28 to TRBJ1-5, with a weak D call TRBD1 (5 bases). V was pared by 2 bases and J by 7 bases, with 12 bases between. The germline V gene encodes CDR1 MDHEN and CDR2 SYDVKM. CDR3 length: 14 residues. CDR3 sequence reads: CASSLGQGGQPQHF. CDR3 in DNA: TGTGCCAGCAGTTTAGGTCAGGGTGGACAGCCCCAGCATTTT.

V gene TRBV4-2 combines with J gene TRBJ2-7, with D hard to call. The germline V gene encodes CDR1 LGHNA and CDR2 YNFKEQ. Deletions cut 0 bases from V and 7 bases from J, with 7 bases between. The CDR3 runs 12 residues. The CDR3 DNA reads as TGTGCCAGCAGCCAAGAAACCAGAGAGCAGTACTTC. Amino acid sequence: CASSQETREQYF.

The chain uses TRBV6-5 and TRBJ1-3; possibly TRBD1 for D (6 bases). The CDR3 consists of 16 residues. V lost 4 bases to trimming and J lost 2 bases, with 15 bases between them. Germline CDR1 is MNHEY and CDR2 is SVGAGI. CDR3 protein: CASSLGATGTGNTIYF. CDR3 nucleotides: TGTGCCAGCAGTTTGGGAGCTACAGGGACTGGAAACACCATATATTTT.

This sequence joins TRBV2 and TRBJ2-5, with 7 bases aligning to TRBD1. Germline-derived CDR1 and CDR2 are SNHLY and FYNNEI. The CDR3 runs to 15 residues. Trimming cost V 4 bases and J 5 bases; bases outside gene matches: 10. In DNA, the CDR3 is TGTGCCAGCAGTGTCCAAGGGGGCATCAGCGAGACCCAGTACTTC. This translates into CASSVQGGISETQYF.

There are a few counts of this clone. The CDR3 loop is CASSERGEGYTF. The CDR3 DNA sequence: TGTGCCAGCAGTGAGCGGGGGGAAGGCTACACCTTC. The chain uses TRBV6-5 and TRBJ1-2; D is possibly TRBD1 (5 bases). CDR1 and CDR2 from the germline V gene are MNHEY and SVGAGI. The V end lost 5 bases, the J end lost 8 bases, and 12 bases lay between the germline ends. This CDR3 has 12 residues.

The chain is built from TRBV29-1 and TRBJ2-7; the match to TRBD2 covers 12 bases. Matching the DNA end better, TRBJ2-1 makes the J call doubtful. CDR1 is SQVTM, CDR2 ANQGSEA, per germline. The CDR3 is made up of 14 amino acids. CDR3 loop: CSVVRTSGNNEQFF. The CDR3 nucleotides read TGCAGCGTTGTAAGGACTAGCGGGAATAATGAGCAGTTCTTC.

In DNA, the CDR3 is TGTGCCAGCAGCTATAGCGGGGGCTCCGGTACAGATACGCAGTATTTT. This encodes CASSYSGGSGTDTQYF. J is TRBJ2-3 and V is TRBV5-6; the match to TRBD2 covers 9 bases. Germline V gives CDR1 SGHDT, CDR2 YYEEEE. V lost 3 bases and J lost 3; bases outside the gene matches: 8. The CDR3 is 16 residues long.

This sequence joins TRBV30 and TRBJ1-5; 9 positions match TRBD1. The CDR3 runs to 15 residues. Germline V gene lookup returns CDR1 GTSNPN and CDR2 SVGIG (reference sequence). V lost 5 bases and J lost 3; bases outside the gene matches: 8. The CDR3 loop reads CAWAAGTGINQPQHF. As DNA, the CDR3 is TGTGCCTGGGCTGCCGGGACAGGGATCAATCAGCCCCAGCATTTT.

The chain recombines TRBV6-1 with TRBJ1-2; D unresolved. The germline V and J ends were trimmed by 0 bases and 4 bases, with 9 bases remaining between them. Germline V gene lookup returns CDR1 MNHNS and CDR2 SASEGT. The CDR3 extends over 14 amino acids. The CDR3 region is CASSEAPRSYGYTF. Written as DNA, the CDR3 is TGTGCCAGCAGTGAAGCTCCCAGGTCCTATGGCTACACCTTC.

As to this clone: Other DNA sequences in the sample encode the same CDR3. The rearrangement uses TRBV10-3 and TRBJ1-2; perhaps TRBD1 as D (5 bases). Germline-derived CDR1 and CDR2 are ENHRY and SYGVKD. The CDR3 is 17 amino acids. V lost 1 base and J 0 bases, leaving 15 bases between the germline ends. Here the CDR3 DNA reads TGTGCCATCAGTGAGTTGGACATCCGCATAGCTAACTATGGCTACACCTTC. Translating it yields CAISELDIRIANYGYTF.

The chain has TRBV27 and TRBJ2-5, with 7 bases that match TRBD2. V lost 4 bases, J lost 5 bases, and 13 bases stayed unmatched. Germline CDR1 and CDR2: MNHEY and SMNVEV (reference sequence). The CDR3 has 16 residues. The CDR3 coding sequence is TGTGCCAGCAGTTCCGGTTGGGGGGGGGATGCGGAGACCCAGTACTTC. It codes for CASSSGWGGDAETQYF.

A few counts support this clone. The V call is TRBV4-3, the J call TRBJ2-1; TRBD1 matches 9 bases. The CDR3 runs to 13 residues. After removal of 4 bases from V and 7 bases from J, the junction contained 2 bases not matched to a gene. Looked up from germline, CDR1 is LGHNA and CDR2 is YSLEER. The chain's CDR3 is CASSRTGVNEQFF. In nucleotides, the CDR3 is TGCGCCAGCAGCCGGACAGGGGTGAATGAGCAGTTCTTC.

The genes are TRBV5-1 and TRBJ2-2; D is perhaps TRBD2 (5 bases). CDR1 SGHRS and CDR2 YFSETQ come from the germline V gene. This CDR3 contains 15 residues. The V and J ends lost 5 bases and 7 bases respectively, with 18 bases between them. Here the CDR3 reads CASRKAEAIGGELFF. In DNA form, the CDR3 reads TGCGCCAGCAGGAAAGCGGAGGCTATTGGCGGGGAGCTGTTTTTT. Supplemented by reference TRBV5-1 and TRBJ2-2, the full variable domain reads KAGVTQTPRYLIKTRGQQVTLSCSPISGHRSVSWYQQTPGQGLQFLFEYFSETQRNKGNFPGRFSGRQFSNSRSEMNVSTLELGDSALYLCASRKAEAIGGELFFGEGSRLTVL.

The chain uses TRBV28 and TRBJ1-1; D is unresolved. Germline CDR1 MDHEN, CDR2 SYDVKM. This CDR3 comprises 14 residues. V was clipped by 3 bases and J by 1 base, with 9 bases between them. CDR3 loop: CASSFPYSNTEAFF. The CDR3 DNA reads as TGTGCCAGCAGTTTTCCCTATTCGAACACTGAAGCTTTCTTT.

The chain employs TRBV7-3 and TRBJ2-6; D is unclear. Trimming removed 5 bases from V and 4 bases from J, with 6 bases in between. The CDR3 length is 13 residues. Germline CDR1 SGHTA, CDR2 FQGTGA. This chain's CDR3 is CASSPRGANVLTF. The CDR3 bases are TGTGCCAGCAGCCCCCGGGGGGCCAACGTCCTGACTTTC.

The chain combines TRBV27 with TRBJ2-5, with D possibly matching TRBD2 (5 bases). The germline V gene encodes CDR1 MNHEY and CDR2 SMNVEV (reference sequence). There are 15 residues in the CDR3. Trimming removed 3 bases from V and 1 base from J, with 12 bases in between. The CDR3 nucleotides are TGTGCCAGCAGTTTCCTAAAGGACTTCCAAGAGACCCAGTACTTC. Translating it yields CASSFLKDFQETQYF.

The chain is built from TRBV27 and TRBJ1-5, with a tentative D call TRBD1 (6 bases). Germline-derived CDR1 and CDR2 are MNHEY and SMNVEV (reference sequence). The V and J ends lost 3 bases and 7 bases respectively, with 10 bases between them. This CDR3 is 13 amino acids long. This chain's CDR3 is CASSFGGGQPQHF. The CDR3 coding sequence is TGTGCCAGCAGTTTTGGGGGGGGCCAGCCCCAGCATTTT.

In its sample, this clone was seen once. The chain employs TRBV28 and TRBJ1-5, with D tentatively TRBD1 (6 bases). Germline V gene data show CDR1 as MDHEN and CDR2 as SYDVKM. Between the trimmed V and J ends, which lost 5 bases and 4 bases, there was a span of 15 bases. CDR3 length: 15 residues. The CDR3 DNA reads TGTGCCAGCAGTCCAGGTGGTAGGGGGAATCAGCCCCAGCATTTT. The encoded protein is CASSPGGRGNQPQHF.

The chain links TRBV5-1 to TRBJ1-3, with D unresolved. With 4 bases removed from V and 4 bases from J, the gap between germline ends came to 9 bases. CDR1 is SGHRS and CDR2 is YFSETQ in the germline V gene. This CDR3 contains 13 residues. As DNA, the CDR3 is TGCGCCAGCAGCGCCGAGACAGGAAACACCATATATTTT. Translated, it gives CASSAETGNTIYF.

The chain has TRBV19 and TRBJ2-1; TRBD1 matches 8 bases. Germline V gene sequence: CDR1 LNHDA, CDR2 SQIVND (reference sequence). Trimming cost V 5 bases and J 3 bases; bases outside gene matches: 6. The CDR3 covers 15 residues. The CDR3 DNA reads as TGTGCCAGTAGTCTCTTGGACAGGGACTACAATGAGCAGTTCTTC. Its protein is CASSLLDRDYNEQFF.

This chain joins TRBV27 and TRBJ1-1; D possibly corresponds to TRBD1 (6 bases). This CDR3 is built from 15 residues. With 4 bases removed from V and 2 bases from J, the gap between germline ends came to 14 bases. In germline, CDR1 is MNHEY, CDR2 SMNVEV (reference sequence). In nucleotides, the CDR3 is TGTGCCAGCAGTTCCCCTAACAGGGTCAACACTGAAGCTTTCTTT. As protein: CASSSPNRVNTEAFF.

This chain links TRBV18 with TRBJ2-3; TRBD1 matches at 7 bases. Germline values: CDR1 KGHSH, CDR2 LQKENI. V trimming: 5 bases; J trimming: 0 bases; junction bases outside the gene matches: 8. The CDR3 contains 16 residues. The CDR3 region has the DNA TGTGCCAGCTCAGCAAGACAGGGAACTAGCACAGATACGCAGTATTTT. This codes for CASSARQGTSTDTQYF. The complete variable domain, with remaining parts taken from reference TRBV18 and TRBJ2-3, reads NAGVMQNPRHLVRRRGQEARLRCSPMKGHSHVYWYRQLPEEGLKFMVYLQKENIIDESGMPKERFSAEFPKEGPSILRIQQVVRGDSAAYFCASSARQGTSTDTQYFGPGTRLTVL.

As DNA, the CDR3 is TGTGCCAGCAGCAACCGGGACAGGGGCTCCTACGAGCAGTACTTC. The encoded protein is CASSNRDRGSYEQYF. This chain links TRBV7-6 with TRBJ2-7, with TRBD1 identical over 10 bases. CDR3 length: 15 amino acids. CDR1 is SGHVS and CDR2 is FNYEAQ in the germline V gene. The junction had 4 bases not matched to a gene; V was cut back by 5 bases and J by 0 bases.

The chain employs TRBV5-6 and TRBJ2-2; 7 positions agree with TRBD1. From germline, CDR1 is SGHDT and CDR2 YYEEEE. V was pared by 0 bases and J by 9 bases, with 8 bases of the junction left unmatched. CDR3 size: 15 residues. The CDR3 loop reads CASSLVVRGLRELFF. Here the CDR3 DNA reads TGTGCCAGCAGCTTGGTAGTTAGGGGGCTAAGGGAGCTGTTTTTT.

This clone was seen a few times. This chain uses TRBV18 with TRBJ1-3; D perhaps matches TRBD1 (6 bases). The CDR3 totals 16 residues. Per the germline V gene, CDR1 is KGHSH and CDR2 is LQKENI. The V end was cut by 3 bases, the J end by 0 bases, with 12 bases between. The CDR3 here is CASSPSTDSSGNTIYF. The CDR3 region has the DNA TGTGCCAGCTCACCTTCCACGGACAGCTCTGGAAACACCATATATTTT.

The CDR3 DNA reads TGTGCCTGGAGTCAAGTACAGGGAGATTCACCCCTCCACTTT. Amino acids: CAWSQVQGDSPLHF. The J gene is TRBJ1-6, the V gene TRBV30; TRBD1 is a possible D gene (6 bases). CDR3 length: 14 amino acids. The V and J ends lost 2 bases and 8 bases respectively, with 13 bases between them. Germline CDR1 GTSNPN, CDR2 SVGIG (reference sequence).